This record concerns one T cell receptor (beta chain) sequence. A read error may be the cause here, since a much bigger clone is one base away. CDR3 length: 13 amino acids. Germline V CDR1 and CDR2: MDHEN, SYDVKM. The entry originates in a study of T cells in Graves' hyperthyroidism and ophthalmopathy. The investigators amplified TCR beta CDR3 regions from RNA transcripts. The HTBI primer set drove a first-round RT-PCR of the TCR CDR3. TCRdb re-derived calls from the multiplex PCR reads in MiXCR, one entry per CDR3 protein. The sample gives 650,000 to 700,000 distinct CDR3 sequences, around 16% of which show up once; 15% to 19% is in the top ten.

V usage is TRBV28 and J usage is TRBJ2-7; D not certain. The receptor comes from a middle-aged man with Graves' hyperthyroidism. Input material: blood. The CDR3 region has the DNA TGTGCCAGCAGTTTAGGTAACGGCTACGAGCGGTACTTC. This translates into CASSLGNGYERYF. Combining the CDR3 with reference TRBV28 and TRBJ2-7 gives the whole variable domain DVKVTQSSRYLVKRTGEKVFLECVQDMDHENMFWYRQDPGLGLRLIYFSYDVKMKEKGDIPEGYSVSREKKERFSLILESASTNQTSMYLCASSLGNGYERYFGPGTRLTVT.